The 3 T cell receptor beta chains below all came from one sample that was sequenced in a study of T cells in Graves' hyperthyroidism and ophthalmopathy (dated by TCRdb to the late 2010s). Libraries were built with multiplex PCR. Sequencing was performed on an Illumina HiSeq 2000. The TCR beta CDR3 regions were amplified from RNA transcripts. For the first round of RT-PCR on the TCR CDR3, the HTBI primer set was used together with the Qiagen OneStep RT-PCR kit. TCRdb reworked the public reads: Q25 trimming with fastp, MiXCR clone assembly, productive beta chains retained. Rows matching on CDR3 protein sequence are summarized as one entry with the most common DNA and genes. The sample table holds over 450,000 distinct CDR3 sequences, of which approximately 15% were seen once. Less than 20% of the sample lies in the top ten. The sequencing sample was made of blood. The source is a woman aged 18-30 years with Graves' hyperthyroidism.

This clonotype was counted only a few times. The chain has TRBV30 and TRBJ1-4, with 10 bases that match TRBD1. This CDR3 is built from 15 residues. In germline, CDR1 is GTSNPN, CDR2 SVGIG (reference sequence). J gave up 8 bases and V 5 bases, and 11 bases lay outside the gene matches. The CDR3 here is CAWGPGQGFREKLFF. CDR3 in DNA: TGTGCCTGGGGACCGGGACAGGGGTTTAGGGAAAAACTGTTTTTT.

The table lists this clonotype with many counts. V is TRBV24-1 and J is TRBJ2-5, with a weak D call TRBD1 (5 bases). In germline, CDR1 is KGHDR, CDR2 SFDVKD. V shed 0 bases and J shed 2 bases, with 6 bases lying between them. The CDR3 spans 14 residues. The CDR3 protein is CATSDLRQQETQYF. The CDR3 nucleotides are TGTGCCACCAGTGATTTGCGACAGCAAGAGACCCAGTACTTC.

This clonotype was seen many times. The chain couples TRBV6-1 to TRBJ2-7; no reliable D call. The V end was cut by 6 bases, the J end by 1 base, with 7 bases between. The CDR3 extends over 12 amino acids. Germline CDR1 reads MNHNS; CDR2 reads SASEGT. For the CDR3, the DNA is TGTGCCAGCAGCGGAGCATCCTACGAGCAGTACTTC. Its translation: CASSGASYEQYF.